This T cell receptor (beta chain) is from a study of blood T cell repertoires in COVID-19. In the study overall: The United States, Italy and Spain were the sources of the acute and convalescent COVID-19 samples.

In the source study's methods: Scientists estimated how many nucleated cells there were by amplifying reference gene primers. The assay was immunoSEQ multiplex PCR, and TCRdb's table has in-frame clones only and misses some. For V, J and clone size, that table is used; D and trimming come from the DNA. Of a few hundred thousand clones in the sample, roughly four fifths were seen once. Assignment of participants to cohorts was predicated upon participant-reported clinical history. The germline V gene encodes CDR1 MNHEY and CDR2 SVGEGT. V was pared by 4 bases and J by 3 bases, with 10 bases between. CDR3 length: 13 amino acids.

V usage is TRBV6-2 or TRBV6-3 and J usage is TRBJ2-7; weak D call: TRBD1 (5 bases). The sequenced sample was PBMCs or T cells enriched from blood (not recorded which). The origin of this receptor is a woman between 50 and 59 years old who had recovered from COVID-19. CDR3 amino acids: CASSSWGGYEQYF. Written as DNA, the CDR3 is TGTGCCAGCAGTTCTTGGGGCGGCTACGAGCAGTACTTC.